One and the same sample provided the 32 T cell receptor beta chains below, sequenced in a study of blood T cell repertoires in COVID-19 (dated by TCRdb to between 2020 and 2021). Library preparation was by the immunoSEQ multiplex PCR assay. TCRdb's version of the immuneACCESS table is confined to in-frame rearrangements and falls short of the full clone set. An unresolved V gene accounts for under half of the shortfall where checked; the remainder is of unknown origin. The sample includes around 370,000 clones, with 88% observed a single time. The ten top clones hold about 7% of the sample. The sample consisted of peripheral blood. Receptor source: a woman aged 70 to 79 with COVID-19, enrolled during active disease.

The chain is built from TRBV28 and TRBJ1-1, with D uncertain. Germline CDR1 MDHEN, CDR2 SYDVKM. This CDR3 is built from 14 residues. V was cut by 6 bases and J by 0 bases, with 11 bases left in between. The CDR3 protein is CASRAPGMNTEAFF. In DNA, the CDR3 is TGTGCCAGCAGGGCCCCGGGAATGAACACTGAAGCTTTCTTT.

CDR3 bases: TGTGCCAGCAGCCCAGGGGGCCATGCAACTAATGAAAAACTGTTTTTT. It codes for CASSPGGHATNEKLFF. The rearrangement uses TRBV7-2 and TRBJ1-4, with TRBD1 matching 8 bases. Per the germline V gene, CDR1 is SGHTA and CDR2 is FQGNSA. With 5 bases clipped from V and 0 bases from J, the junction kept 5 bases outside the gene matches. This CDR3 region has 16 residues. The whole variable domain, remainder taken from reference TRBV7-2 and TRBJ1-4, is GAGVSQSPSNKVTEKGKDVELRCDPISGHTALYWYRQSLGQGLEFLIYFQGNSAPDKSGLPSDRFSAERTGGSVSTLTIQRTQQEDSAVYLCASSPGGHATNEKLFFGSGTQLSVL.

This clone showed up just once. The rearrangement uses TRBV4-2 and TRBJ2-3; perhaps TRBD2 as D (7 bases). The V gene lost 0 bases and the J gene lost 3 bases, with 19 bases spanning the gap. Germline V gene data show CDR1 as LGHNA and CDR2 as YNFKEQ. There are 18 residues in the CDR3. CDR3 bases: TGTGCCAGCAGCCAAGAGTTTAGGAGGGGGGGGGCGACAGATACGCAGTATTTT. Translated, it gives CASSQEFRRGGATDTQYF.

This chain uses TRBV13 with TRBJ1-1, with D perhaps TRBD1 (5 bases). This CDR3 is built from 14 residues. The germline gives CDR1 PRHDT, CDR2 FYEKMQ (reference sequence). The V end was cut by 7 bases, the J end by 3 bases, with 15 bases between. In DNA form, the CDR3 reads TGTGCCAGCACCGGAGGGCAGGGAGACACTGAAGCTTTCTTT. It is translated as CASTGGQGDTEAFF.

This sequence joins TRBV27 and TRBJ2-1; 9 nucleotides match TRBD2. In germline, CDR1 is MNHEY, CDR2 SMNVEV (reference sequence). The CDR3 covers 15 residues. With V trimmed by 6 bases and J by 6 bases, 9 bases remained unmatched. DNA of the CDR3: TGTGCCAGCAGGCAAGCGGGGGGCACGGTCAATGAGCAGTTCTTC. This codes for CASRQAGGTVNEQFF.

V and J are TRBV5-4 and TRBJ1-1; 12 positions match TRBD1. Germline CDR1 SGHNT, CDR2 YYREEE (reference sequence). This CDR3 comprises 15 residues. V gave up 4 bases and J gave up 4 bases; unmatched junction bases: 5. CDR3 sequence (DNA): TGTGCCAGCAGCCTACCGGGACAGGGGGCCACTGAAGCTTTCTTT. Its protein product is CASSLPGQGATEAFF.

The chain uses TRBV4-3 and TRBJ1-6; 9 bases are shared with TRBD1. The CDR3 runs 16 residues. CDR1 LGHNA and CDR2 YSLEER come from the germline V gene. Unmatched junction bases numbered 9, after V lost 3 bases and J lost 9 bases. The CDR3 DNA follows: TGCGCCAGCAGCCAGCACGGGACAGGGTTGCGTTCACCCCTCCACTTT. This gives the protein CASSQHGTGLRSPLHF.

The chain combines TRBV27 with TRBJ2-3; 8 bases agree with TRBD1. CDR3 length equals 14 residues. After removal of 5 bases from V and 2 bases from J, the junction contained 3 bases not matched to a gene. Germline V gene sequence: CDR1 MNHEY, CDR2 SMNVEV (reference sequence). CDR3 region: CASSPGQDTDTQYF. Here the CDR3 DNA reads TGTGCCAGCAGTCCGGGACAGGACACAGATACGCAGTATTTT.

In nucleotides, the CDR3 is TGTGCCAGCAGGGCCGGGACGGGGGGGCGCACCGGGGAGCTGTTTTTT. This translates into CASRAGTGGRTGELFF. The V call is TRBV11-2, the J call TRBJ2-2; 8 nucleotides line up with TRBD2. From germline, CDR1 is SGHAT and CDR2 FQNNGV. Unmatched junction bases numbered 10, after V lost 6 bases and J lost 4 bases. The CDR3 loop spans 16 amino acids.

The rearrangement uses TRBV12-3 or TRBV12-4 and TRBJ1-5; D is ambiguous. The CDR3 totals 13 residues. V was pared by 5 bases and J by 7 bases, with 12 bases between. The CDR3 nucleotides read TGTGCCAGCAGTACTAACGGTGAGCAGCCCCAGCATTTT. Translating it yields CASSTNGEQPQHF.

Here the CDR3 reads CASQRVSNTEAFF. Here the CDR3 DNA reads TGCGCCAGCCAGAGGGTATCGAACACTGAAGCTTTCTTT. V gene TRBV10-2 combines with J gene TRBJ1-1; D unclear. V was trimmed by 8 bases and J by 1 base, leaving 11 bases between them. The CDR3 loop spans 13 amino acids. The V gene's germline CDR1 is WSHSY and CDR2 SAAADI.

Concerning this clone: Additional DNA sequences in this sample encode the identical CDR3. V gene TRBV2 combines with J gene TRBJ1-2, with no clear D. Germline V gives CDR1 SNHLY, CDR2 FYNNEI. This CDR3 has 12 amino acids. Trimming pared 4 bases from V and 3 bases from J, leaving 6 bases between. Here the CDR3 reads CASSAGDYGYTF. The CDR3 bases are TGTGCCAGCAGTGCGGGAGACTATGGCTACACCTTC. The full variable domain, rest sourced from reference TRBV2 and TRBJ1-2, is EPEVTQTPSHQVTQMGQEVILRCVPISNHLYFYWYRQILGQKVEFLVSFYNNEISEKSEIFDDQFSVERPDGSNFTLKIRSTKLEDSAMYFCASSAGDYGYTFGSGTRLTVV.

This chain joins TRBV24-1 and TRBJ1-4; D perhaps matches TRBD1 (6 bases). Trimming pared 2 bases from V and 4 bases from J, leaving 19 bases between. The CDR3 is 18 amino acids. Germline V lookup: CDR1 KGHDR, CDR2 SFDVKD. CDR3 amino acids: CATSDSLDPTGGNEKLFF. The CDR3 coding sequence is TGTGCCACCAGTGATTCCCTCGACCCGACAGGCGGTAATGAAAAACTGTTTTTT.

The V call is TRBV5-1, the J call TRBJ2-6; tentative D call: TRBD1 (5 bases). Germline V gene lookup returns CDR1 SGHRS and CDR2 YFSETQ. The V gene lost 1 base and the J gene lost 0 bases, with 8 bases spanning the gap. The CDR3 consists of 16 residues. The CDR3 here is CASSLNRTSGANVLTF. CDR3 bases: TGCGCCAGCAGCTTGAACAGGACCTCTGGGGCCAACGTCCTGACTTTC.

The V call is TRBV2, the J call TRBJ1-5; D may be TRBD1 (5 bases). V lost 7 bases to trimming and J lost 0 bases, with 7 bases between them. The CDR3 length is 13 residues. Looked up from germline, CDR1 is SNHLY and CDR2 is FYNNEI. The CDR3 sequence: CASTQGSNQPQHF. The CDR3 DNA follows: TGTGCCAGCACGCAGGGTAGCAATCAGCCCCAGCATTTT.

The J gene is TRBJ1-1, the V gene TRBV19, with a possible D match to TRBD1 (5 bases). Looked up from germline, CDR1 is LNHDA and CDR2 is SQIVND (reference sequence). Trimming took 2 bases from V and 3 from J, leaving 13 bases between them. This CDR3 comprises 15 residues. CDR3 loop: CASSINGGTYTEAFF. The CDR3 nucleotides are TGTGCCAGTAGTATAAATGGGGGGACTTACACTGAAGCTTTCTTT.

This clone was seen once. V gene TRBV27 combines with J gene TRBJ1-2; TRBD1 is a possible D gene (5 bases). Germline V CDR1 and CDR2: MNHEY, SMNVEV (reference sequence). CDR3 length: 15 residues. V lost 6 bases and J 4 bases, leaving 18 bases between the germline ends. This CDR3 is CASRPGGYDGYGYTF. The CDR3 DNA follows: TGTGCCAGCAGGCCGGGGGGATACGATGGCTATGGCTACACCTTC.

The chain joins TRBV7-9 to TRBJ1-1; no firm D call. V was pared by 2 bases and J by 0 bases, with 13 bases between. Germline lookup yields CDR1 SEHNR and CDR2 FQNEAQ (reference sequence). This CDR3 is 16 amino acids long. This CDR3 is CASSLLRTLMNTEAFF. The CDR3 nucleotides read TGTGCCAGCAGCTTACTCCGGACTCTAATGAACACTGAAGCTTTCTTT.

The rearrangement uses TRBV2 and TRBJ2-5, with D perhaps matching TRBD1 (5 bases). Germline CDR1 SNHLY, CDR2 FYNNEI. Trimming removed 6 bases from V and 2 bases from J, with 10 bases in between. The CDR3 sequence is 13 residues long. The CDR3 loop is CASSKGQQETQYF. The CDR3 DNA follows: TGTGCCAGCAGCAAGGGGCAGCAAGAGACCCAGTACTTC. Based on the CDR3 plus reference TRBV2 and TRBJ2-5, the full variable domain is EPEVTQTPSHQVTQMGQEVILRCVPISNHLYFYWYRQILGQKVEFLVSFYNNEISEKSEIFDDQFSVERPDGSNFTLKIRSTKLEDSAMYFCASSKGQQETQYFGPGTRLLVL.

This clone was counted between two and nine times. This chain joins TRBV6-5 and TRBJ1-1; D gene unclear. The V end lost 2 bases, the J end lost 0 bases, and 13 bases lay between the germline ends. Germline V CDR1 and CDR2: MNHEY, SVGAGI. The CDR3 totals 16 residues. The CDR3 DNA is TGTGCCAGCAGTTACGATTGGGCCGATCTGAACACTGAAGCTTTCTTT. It yields the protein CASSYDWADLNTEAFF.

The rearrangement uses TRBV7-2 and TRBJ2-1; D gene unclear. Per the germline V gene, CDR1 is SGHTA and CDR2 is FQGNSA. The V end lost 5 bases, the J end lost 7 bases, and 12 bases lay between the germline ends. CDR3 size: 13 residues. In nucleotides, the CDR3 is TGTGCCAGCAGCCTTCTAGGTGTGAATGAGCAGTTCTTC. This sequence encodes CASSLLGVNEQFF. Supplemented by reference TRBV7-2 and TRBJ2-1, the full variable domain reads GAGVSQSPSNKVTEKGKDVELRCDPISGHTALYWYRQSLGQGLEFLIYFQGNSAPDKSGLPSDRFSAERTGGSVSTLTIQRTQQEDSAVYLCASSLLGVNEQFFGPGTRLTVL.

The CDR3 DNA follows: TGTGCCAGCAGCGAACCGGGACAGGGGCTATATGAGCAGTACTTC. Protein product: CASSEPGQGLYEQYF. The chain couples TRBV5-5 to TRBJ2-7; TRBD1 aligns across 10 bases. There are 15 residues in the CDR3. The germline gives CDR1 SGHKS, CDR2 YYEKEE (reference sequence). V lost 4 bases, J lost 7 bases, and 11 bases stayed unmatched.

The chain uses TRBV27 and TRBJ1-2; a weak D match, TRBD1 (5 bases). The CDR3 is 16 amino acids. V gave up 6 bases and J gave up 10 bases, with 27 bases separating them. Germline assignment: CDR1 MNHEY and CDR2 SMNVEV (reference sequence). The CDR3 sequence is CASSLRGYGPEVAYTF. Here the CDR3 DNA reads TGTGCCAGCAGCCTTAGGGGTTATGGACCGGAAGTCGCCTACACCTTC.

The V gene is TRBV11-3, the J gene TRBJ2-7, with TRBD1 matching 9 bases. Trimming removed 5 bases from V and 6 bases from J; junction bases left unmatched: 8. The CDR3 has 14 residues. Germline CDR1 and CDR2: SGHNT and YENEEA. The CDR3 DNA is TGTGCCAGCAGCCCCGGGACAGGGCCCTTCGAGCAGTACTTC. The encoded protein is CASSPGTGPFEQYF.

This chain joins TRBV10-2 and TRBJ2-2; the D gene is possibly TRBD1 (6 bases). Germline V gives CDR1 WSHSY, CDR2 SAAADI. Deletions cut 8 bases from V and 7 bases from J, with 17 bases between. This CDR3 comprises 14 residues. CDR3 region: CASCGTGPHGELFF. The CDR3 nucleotides are TGCGCCAGCTGCGGAACAGGGCCCCACGGGGAGCTGTTTTTT.

The CDR3 loop reads CAWTLGDSNEKLFF. The CDR3 region has the DNA TGTGCCTGGACTCTGGGGGACAGTAATGAAAAACTGTTTTTT. The gene calls are TRBV30 and TRBJ1-4; 7 nucleotides line up with TRBD1. V lost 4 bases and J lost 4; bases outside the gene matches: 6. The germline V gene has CDR1 GTSNPN and CDR2 SVGIG (reference sequence). This CDR3 comprises 14 residues.

CDR3 in amino acids: CASSSFRAYEQYF. For the CDR3, the DNA is TGTGCCAGCAGCAGTTTTCGCGCCTACGAGCAGTACTTC. V usage is TRBV21-1 and J usage is TRBJ2-7; the D call in the table, TRBD2, was not verified against the DNA. TRBV21-1 is given as a pseudogene. This CDR3 has 13 amino acids.

This clone appeared a few times. CDR3 protein: CASSIAGSSYEQYF. The CDR3 nucleotides are TGTGCCAGTAGTATAGCGGGAAGCTCCTACGAGCAGTACTTC. The chain carries TRBV19 and TRBJ2-7; D may be TRBD2 (5 bases). This CDR3 contains 14 residues. From germline, CDR1 is LNHDA and CDR2 SQIVND (reference sequence). V shed 1 base and J shed 0 bases, with 7 bases lying between them.

This clone occurred many times. The chain has TRBV27 and TRBJ1-2; tentatively, D is TRBD1 (6 bases). Germline V CDR1 and CDR2: MNHEY, SMNVEV (reference sequence). Trimming pared 6 bases from V and 8 bases from J, leaving 19 bases between. CDR3 length: 14 amino acids. DNA for the CDR3: TGTGCCAGCAGCTCGGGGGGGCGCGGGAGCGGCTACACCTTC. Translating gives CASSSGGRGSGYTF.

The gene calls are TRBV5-4 and TRBJ1-2; no definite D call. Between the trimmed V and J ends, which lost 3 bases and 3 bases, there was a span of 18 bases. Per the germline V gene, CDR1 is SGHNT and CDR2 is YYREEE (reference sequence). This CDR3 spans 16 amino acids. As DNA, the CDR3 is TGTGCCAGCAGCTGGGGAGCCGAGGGCCGAGACTATGGCTACACCTTC. This codes for CASSWGAEGRDYGYTF. Looking up the rest from reference TRBV5-4 and TRBJ1-2 gives the full variable domain: ETGVTQSPTHLIKTRGQQVTLRCSSQSGHNTVSWYQQALGQGPQFIFQYYREEENGRGNFPPRFSGLQFPNYSSELNVNALELDDSALYLCASSWGAEGRDYGYTFGSGTRLTVV.

Here the CDR3 DNA reads TGTGCCAGCAGCCCGAGGCGGGCGCTCTACGAGCAGTACTTC. This encodes CASSPRRALYEQYF. This chain connects TRBV7-2 to TRBJ2-7; D may be TRBD2 (5 bases). Trimming left V 5 bases short and J 3 bases short, with 14 bases between. CDR1 is SGHTA and CDR2 is FQGNSA in the germline V gene. CDR3 length: 14 residues.

V usage is TRBV2 and J usage is TRBJ2-3; 8 bases are a match to TRBD2. Germline values: CDR1 SNHLY, CDR2 FYNNEI. Trimming took 8 bases from V and 14 from J; bases not matched to a gene: 12. The CDR3 runs 12 residues. The CDR3 spells CASGRSGGQTYF. For the CDR3, the DNA is TGTGCCAGCGGGAGGAGCGGGGGACAAACGTATTTT.